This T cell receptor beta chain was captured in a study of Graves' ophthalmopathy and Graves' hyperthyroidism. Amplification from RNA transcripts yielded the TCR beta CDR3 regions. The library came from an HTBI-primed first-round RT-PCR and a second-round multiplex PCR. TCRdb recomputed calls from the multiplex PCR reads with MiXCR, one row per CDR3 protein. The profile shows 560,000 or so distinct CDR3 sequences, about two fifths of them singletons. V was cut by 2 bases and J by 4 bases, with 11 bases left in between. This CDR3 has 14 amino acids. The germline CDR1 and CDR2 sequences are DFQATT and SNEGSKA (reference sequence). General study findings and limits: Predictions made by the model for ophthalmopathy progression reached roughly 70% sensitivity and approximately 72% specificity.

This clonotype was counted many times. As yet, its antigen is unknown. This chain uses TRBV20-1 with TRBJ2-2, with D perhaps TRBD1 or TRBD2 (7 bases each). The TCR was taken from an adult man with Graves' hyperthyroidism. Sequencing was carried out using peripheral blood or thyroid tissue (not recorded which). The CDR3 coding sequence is TGCAGTGCTAGACAGGGGGGGAGCACCGGGGAGCTGTTTTTT. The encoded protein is CSARQGGSTGELFF.